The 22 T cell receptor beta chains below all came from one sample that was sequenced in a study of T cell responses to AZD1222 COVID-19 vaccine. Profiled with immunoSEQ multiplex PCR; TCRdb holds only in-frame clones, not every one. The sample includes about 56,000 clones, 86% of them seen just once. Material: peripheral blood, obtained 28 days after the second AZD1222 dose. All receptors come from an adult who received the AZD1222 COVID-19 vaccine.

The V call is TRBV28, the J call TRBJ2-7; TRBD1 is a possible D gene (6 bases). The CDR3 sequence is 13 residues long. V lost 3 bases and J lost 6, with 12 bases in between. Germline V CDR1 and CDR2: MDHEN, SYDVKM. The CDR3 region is CASSFPDSGEQYF. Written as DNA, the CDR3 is TGTGCCAGCAGTTTCCCGGACAGCGGCGAGCAGTACTTC.

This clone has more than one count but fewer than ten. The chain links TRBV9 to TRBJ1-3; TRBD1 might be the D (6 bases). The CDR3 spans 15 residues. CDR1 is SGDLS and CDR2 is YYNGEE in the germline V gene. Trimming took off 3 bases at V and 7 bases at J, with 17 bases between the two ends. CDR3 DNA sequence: TGTGCCAGCAGCGACCCCCATTTGAGGGGGAACACCATATATTTT. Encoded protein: CASSDPHLRGNTIYF.

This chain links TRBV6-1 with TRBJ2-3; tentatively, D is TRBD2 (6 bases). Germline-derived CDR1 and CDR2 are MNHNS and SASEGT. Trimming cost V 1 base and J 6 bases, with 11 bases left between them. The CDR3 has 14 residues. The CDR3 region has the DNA TGTGCCAGCAGTGAAGTAGGAGGGGCCGATACGCAGTATTTT. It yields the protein CASSEVGGADTQYF.

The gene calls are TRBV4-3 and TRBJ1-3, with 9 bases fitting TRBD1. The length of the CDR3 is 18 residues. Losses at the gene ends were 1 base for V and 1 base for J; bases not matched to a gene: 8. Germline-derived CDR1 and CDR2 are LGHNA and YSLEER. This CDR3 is CASSQVVTGGASGNTIYF. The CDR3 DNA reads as TGCGCCAGCAGCCAAGTCGTTACAGGGGGCGCTTCTGGAAACACCATATATTTT.

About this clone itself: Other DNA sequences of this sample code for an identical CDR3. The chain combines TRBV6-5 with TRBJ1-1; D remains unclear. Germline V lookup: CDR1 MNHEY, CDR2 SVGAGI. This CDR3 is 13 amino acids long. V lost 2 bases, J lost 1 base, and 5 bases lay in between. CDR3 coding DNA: TGTGCCAGCAGTTACGGCGAGAACACTGAAGCTTTCTTT. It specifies CASSYGENTEAFF.

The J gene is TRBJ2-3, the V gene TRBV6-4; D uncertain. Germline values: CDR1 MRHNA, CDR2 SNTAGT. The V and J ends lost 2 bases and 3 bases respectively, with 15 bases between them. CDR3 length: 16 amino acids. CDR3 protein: CASSDEMDRRTDTQYF. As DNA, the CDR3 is TGTGCCAGCAGTGACGAAATGGATCGTAGGACAGATACGCAGTATTTT.

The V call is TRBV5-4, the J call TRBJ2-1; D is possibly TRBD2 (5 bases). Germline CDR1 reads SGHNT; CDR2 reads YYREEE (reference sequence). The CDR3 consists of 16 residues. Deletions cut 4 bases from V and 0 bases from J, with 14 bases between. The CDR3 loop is CASSRRSGSSYNEQFF. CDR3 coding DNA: TGTGCCAGCAGCCGAAGGAGCGGTAGCTCCTACAATGAGCAGTTCTTC.

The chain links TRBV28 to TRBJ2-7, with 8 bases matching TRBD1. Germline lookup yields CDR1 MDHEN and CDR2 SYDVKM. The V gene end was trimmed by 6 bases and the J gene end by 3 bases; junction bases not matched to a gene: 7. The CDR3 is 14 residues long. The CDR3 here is CASSVGTGLYEQYF. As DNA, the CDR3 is TGTGCCAGCAGCGTAGGGACAGGACTCTACGAGCAGTACTTC.

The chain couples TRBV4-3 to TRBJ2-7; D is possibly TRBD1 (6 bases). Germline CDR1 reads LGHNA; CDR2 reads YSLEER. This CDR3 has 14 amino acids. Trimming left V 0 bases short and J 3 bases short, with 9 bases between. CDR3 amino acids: CASSQEVRGYEQYF. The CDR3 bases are TGCGCCAGCAGCCAAGAGGTCAGGGGCTACGAGCAGTACTTC.

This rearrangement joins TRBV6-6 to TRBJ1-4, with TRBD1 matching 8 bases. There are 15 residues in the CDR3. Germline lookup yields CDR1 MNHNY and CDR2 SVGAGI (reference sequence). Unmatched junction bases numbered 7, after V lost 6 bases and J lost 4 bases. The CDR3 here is CASREQGAVNEKLFF. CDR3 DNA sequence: TGTGCCAGCAGGGAGCAGGGGGCAGTTAATGAAAAACTGTTTTTT.

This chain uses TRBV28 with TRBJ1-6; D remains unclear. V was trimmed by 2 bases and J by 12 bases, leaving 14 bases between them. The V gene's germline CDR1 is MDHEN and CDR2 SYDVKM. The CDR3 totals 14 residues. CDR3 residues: CASSLEAGGRPLHF. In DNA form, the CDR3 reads TGTGCCAGCAGTTTAGAGGCAGGCGGTAGACCCCTCCACTTT.

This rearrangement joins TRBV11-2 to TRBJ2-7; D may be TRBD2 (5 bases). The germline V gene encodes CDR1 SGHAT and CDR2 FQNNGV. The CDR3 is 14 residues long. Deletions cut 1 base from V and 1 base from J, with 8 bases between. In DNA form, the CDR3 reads TGTGCCAGCAGCTTAGTCCGGGGTTCCTACGAGCAGTACTTC. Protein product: CASSLVRGSYEQYF.

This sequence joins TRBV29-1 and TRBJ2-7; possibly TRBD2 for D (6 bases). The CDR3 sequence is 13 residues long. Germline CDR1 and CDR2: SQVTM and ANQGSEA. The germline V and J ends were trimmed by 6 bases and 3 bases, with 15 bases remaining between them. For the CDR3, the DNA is TGCAGCGTAATAGGAGGGGCCGTCTACGAGCAGTACTTC. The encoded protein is CSVIGGAVYEQYF.

The CDR3 is CASSEASGAGANVLTF. The CDR3 region has the DNA TGTGCCAGCAGTGAAGCAAGTGGGGCTGGGGCCAACGTCCTGACTTTC. The chain combines TRBV6-1 with TRBJ2-6; D ambiguous. Germline V gene data show CDR1 as MNHNS and CDR2 as SASEGT. This CDR3 contains 16 residues. With 0 bases removed from V and 2 bases from J, the gap between germline ends came to 8 bases.

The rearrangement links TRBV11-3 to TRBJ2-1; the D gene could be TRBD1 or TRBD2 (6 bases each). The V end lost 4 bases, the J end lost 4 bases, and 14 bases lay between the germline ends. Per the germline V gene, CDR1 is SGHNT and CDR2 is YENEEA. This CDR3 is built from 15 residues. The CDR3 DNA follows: TGTGCCAGCAGCTCCGTTGAGGGGGGATACAATGAGCAGTTCTTC. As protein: CASSSVEGGYNEQFF. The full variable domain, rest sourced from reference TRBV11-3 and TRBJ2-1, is EAGVVQSPRYKIIEKKQPVAFWCNPISGHNTLYWYLQNLGQGPELLIRYENEEAVDDSQLPKDRFSAERLKGVDSTLKIQPAELGDSAVYLCASSSVEGGYNEQFFGPGTRLTVL.

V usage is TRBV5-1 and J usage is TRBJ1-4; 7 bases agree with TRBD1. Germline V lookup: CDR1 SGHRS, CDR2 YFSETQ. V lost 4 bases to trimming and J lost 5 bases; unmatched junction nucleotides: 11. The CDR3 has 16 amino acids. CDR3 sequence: CASSRDREGINEKLFF. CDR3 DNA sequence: TGCGCCAGCAGCCGGGACAGAGAAGGGATAAATGAAAAACTGTTTTTT.

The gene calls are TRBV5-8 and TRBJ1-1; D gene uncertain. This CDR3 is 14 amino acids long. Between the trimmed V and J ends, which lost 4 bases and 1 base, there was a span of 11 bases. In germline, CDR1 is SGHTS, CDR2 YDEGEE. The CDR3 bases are TGTGCCAGCAGCCCGCCTGAACGGAACACTGAAGCTTTCTTT. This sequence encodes CASSPPERNTEAFF. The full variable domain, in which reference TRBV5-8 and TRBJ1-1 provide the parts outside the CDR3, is EAGVTQSPTHLIKTRGQQATLRCSPISGHTSVYWYQQALGLGLQFLLWYDEGEERNRGNFPPRFSGRQFPNYSSELNVNALELEDSALYLCASSPPERNTEAFFGQGTRLTVV.

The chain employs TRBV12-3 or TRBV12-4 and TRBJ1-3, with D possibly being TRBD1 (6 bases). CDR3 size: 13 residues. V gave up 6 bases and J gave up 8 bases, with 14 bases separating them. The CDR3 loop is CASSRTGFHTIYF. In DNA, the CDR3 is TGTGCCAGCAGCAGAACAGGGTTCCACACCATATATTTT.

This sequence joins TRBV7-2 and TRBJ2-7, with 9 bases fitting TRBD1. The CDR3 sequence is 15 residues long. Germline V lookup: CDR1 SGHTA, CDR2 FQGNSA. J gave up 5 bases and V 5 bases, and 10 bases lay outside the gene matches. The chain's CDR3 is CASSPLGTGSDEQYF. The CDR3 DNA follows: TGTGCCAGCAGCCCCCTCGGGACAGGGTCGGACGAGCAGTACTTC. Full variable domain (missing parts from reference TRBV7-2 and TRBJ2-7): GAGVSQSPSNKVTEKGKDVELRCDPISGHTALYWYRQSLGQGLEFLIYFQGNSAPDKSGLPSDRFSAERTGGSVSTLTIQRTQQEDSAVYLCASSPLGTGSDEQYFGPGTRLTVT.

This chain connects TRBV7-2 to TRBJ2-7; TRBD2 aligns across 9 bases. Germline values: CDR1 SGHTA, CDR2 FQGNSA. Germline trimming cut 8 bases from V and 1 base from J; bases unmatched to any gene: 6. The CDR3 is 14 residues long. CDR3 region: CASLVTSGSYEQYF. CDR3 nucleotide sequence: TGTGCCAGCTTGGTGACTAGCGGATCCTACGAGCAGTACTTC. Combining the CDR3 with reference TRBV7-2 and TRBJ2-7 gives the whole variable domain GAGVSQSPSNKVTEKGKDVELRCDPISGHTALYWYRQSLGQGLEFLIYFQGNSAPDKSGLPSDRFSAERTGGSVSTLTIQRTQQEDSAVYLCASLVTSGSYEQYFGPGTRLTVT.

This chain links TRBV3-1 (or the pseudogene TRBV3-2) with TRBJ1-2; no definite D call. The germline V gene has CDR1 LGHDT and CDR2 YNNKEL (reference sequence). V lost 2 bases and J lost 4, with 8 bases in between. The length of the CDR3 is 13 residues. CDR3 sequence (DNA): TGTGCCAGCAGCCAAAGGGTGGGCTATGGCTACACCTTC. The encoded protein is CASSQRVGYGYTF.

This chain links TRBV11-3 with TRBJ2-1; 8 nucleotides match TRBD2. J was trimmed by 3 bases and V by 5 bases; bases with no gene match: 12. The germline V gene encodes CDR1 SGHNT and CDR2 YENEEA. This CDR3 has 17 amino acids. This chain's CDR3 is CASSAYPGGEGYNEQFF. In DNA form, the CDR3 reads TGTGCCAGCAGCGCATACCCGGGAGGGGAAGGCTACAATGAGCAGTTCTTC.